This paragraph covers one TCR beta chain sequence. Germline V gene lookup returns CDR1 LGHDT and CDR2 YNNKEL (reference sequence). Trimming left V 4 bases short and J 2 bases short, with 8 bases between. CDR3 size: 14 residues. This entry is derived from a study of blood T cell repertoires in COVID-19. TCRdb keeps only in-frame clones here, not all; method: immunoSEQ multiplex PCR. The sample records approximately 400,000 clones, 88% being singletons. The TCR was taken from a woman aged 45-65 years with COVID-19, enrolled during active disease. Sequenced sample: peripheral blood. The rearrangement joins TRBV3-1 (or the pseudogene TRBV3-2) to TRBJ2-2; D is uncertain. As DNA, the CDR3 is TGTGCCAGCAGCCGAGATCTAAACACCGGGGAGCTGTTTTTT. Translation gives CASSRDLNTGELFF.